The sample holds a few counts of the clone carrying this TCR beta chain. The target antigen is unknown. TCRdb used MiXCR to reprocess the 5' RACE reads, holding one entry per CDR3 protein. The table has fewer than 700,000 distinct CDR3 sequences, less than 25% seen once. The data derive from a study of T-cell memory formation after mild COVID-19. Study background: TCR clusters were largely donor specific. Regarding the study as a whole: The authors did not confirm SARS-CoV-2 specificity of second-wave clones peaking day 37.

The sequence derives from an adult woman who had mild COVID-19 (a few samples of this study predate the infection). Cell type and time point are not known. Material: PBMCs or a T cell subset sorted from them (not recorded which).

The CDR3 spells CASIRDRAVNTEAFF. Written as DNA, the CDR3 is TGTGCCAGCATCAGGGACAGGGCAGTGAACACTGAAGCTTTCTTT. The chain carries TRBV2 and TRBJ1-1, with TRBD1 matching 9 bases. V trimming: 7 bases; J trimming: 0 bases; junction bases outside the gene matches: 6. Germline-derived CDR1 and CDR2 are SNHLY and FYNNEI. There are 15 residues in the CDR3.